These 27 T cell receptor beta chains came from one sample sequenced in a study of blood T cell repertoires in COVID-19 (dated by TCRdb to 2020 to 2021). Receptors were amplified or captured by the immunoSEQ multiplex PCR assay. TCRdb took this table from immuneACCESS and kept in-frame rearrangements with V and J called. Such tables lack part of the clones; where checked against another copy, unresolved V genes explain under half of the gap, and the rest is unexplained. For this sample the table gives 200,000 to 250,000 clones, of which 75% to 90% were detected only once. The ten largest clones capture 3% to 3.5% of the sample. The sample taken for sequencing was PBMCs or T cells enriched from blood (not recorded which). The origin of the receptors is a woman aged 18-29 years in a cohort exposed to, infected with or recovered from COVID-19 (not recorded which).

V and J are TRBV7-9 and TRBJ1-1; 7 bases match TRBD1. CDR1 and CDR2 (germline): SEHNR, FQNEAQ (reference sequence). This CDR3 region has 12 residues. J was trimmed by 0 bases and V by 11 bases; bases with no gene match: 3. CDR3 in amino acids: CAQGGLNTEAFF. DNA of the CDR3: TGTGCCCAGGGGGGACTGAACACTGAAGCTTTCTTT.

The J gene is TRBJ2-7, the V gene TRBV7-8; 8 bases agree with TRBD1. V shed 5 bases and J 2 bases; nucleotides not matched to a gene: 8. This CDR3 has 15 amino acids. The germline CDR1 and CDR2 sequences are SGHVS and FQNEAQ. In DNA form, the CDR3 reads TGTGCCAGCAGCCGCGTACAGGGGGGACCCTACGAGCAGTACTTC. This codes for CASSRVQGGPYEQYF.

The CDR3 here is CASSLGAGKVLFSNEAFF. The CDR3 DNA is TGTGCCAGCAGCTTAGGAGCAGGGAAGGTCCTTTTCAGTAATGAAGCTTTCTTT. The V gene is TRBV11-3, the J gene TRBJ1-1; a weak D match, TRBD1 (5 bases). Trimming stripped 1 base from V and 7 bases from J, with 25 bases between. The CDR3 is 18 residues long. In germline, CDR1 is SGHNT, CDR2 YENEEA.

This chain links TRBV4-1 with TRBJ1-2; the match to TRBD1 covers 8 bases. Germline CDR1 and CDR2: MGHRA and YSYEKL. V gave up 4 bases and J gave up 4 bases; unmatched junction bases: 2. This CDR3 region has 13 residues. In DNA form, the CDR3 reads TGCGCCAGCAGCCCACAGGGGGGCTATGGCTACACCTTC. Its translation is CASSPQGGYGYTF.

The chain recombines TRBV3-1 (or the pseudogene TRBV3-2) with TRBJ2-3, with 7 bases matching TRBD2. Trimming cost V 0 bases and J 1 base; bases outside gene matches: 7. From germline, CDR1 is LGHDT and CDR2 YNNKEL (reference sequence). The CDR3 runs 17 residues. This chain's CDR3 is CASSQDRNAGGTDTQYF. For the CDR3, the DNA is TGTGCCAGCAGCCAAGATAGGAACGCGGGGGGCACAGATACGCAGTATTTT.

This rearrangement joins TRBV4-1 to TRBJ1-6; D ambiguous. Deletions cut 3 bases from V and 5 bases from J, with 14 bases between. The CDR3 is made up of 16 amino acids. Per the germline V gene, CDR1 is MGHRA and CDR2 is YSYEKL. The CDR3 DNA follows: TGCGCCAGCAGCCACCCCCGCGGGCAGAATAATTCACCCCTCCACTTT. It translates to CASSHPRGQNNSPLHF.

The chain has TRBV12-3 or TRBV12-4 and TRBJ1-4; the D is unclear. This CDR3 is built from 12 residues. V was trimmed by 5 bases and J by 6 bases, leaving 7 bases between them. The CDR3 region is CASSPHDEKLFF. The CDR3, as DNA: TGTGCCAGCAGTCCCCATGATGAAAAACTGTTTTTT.

J is TRBJ2-2 and V is TRBV10-1; possible D gene TRBD1, 6 bases. The CDR3 sequence is 14 residues long. The V end lost 5 bases, the J end lost 6 bases, and 13 bases lay between the germline ends. Germline V CDR1 and CDR2: WNHNN, SYGVQD (reference sequence). The CDR3 sequence is CASSKARGAGELFF. Here the CDR3 DNA reads TGCGCCAGCAGTAAGGCCAGGGGAGCCGGGGAGCTGTTTTTT.

V gene TRBV6-5 combines with J gene TRBJ1-6; no firm D call. The V end lost 8 bases, the J end lost 8 bases, and 13 bases lay between the germline ends. The germline CDR1 and CDR2 sequences are MNHEY and SVGAGI. The CDR3 spans 13 residues. CDR3 in DNA: TGTGCCAGCCAACCCTTCCTAGATTCACCCCTCCACTTT. Its protein product is CASQPFLDSPLHF.

V usage is TRBV6-5 and J usage is TRBJ2-5; tentative D call: TRBD2 (5 bases). V was cut by 6 bases and J by 4 bases, with 15 bases left in between. From germline, CDR1 is MNHEY and CDR2 SVGAGI. The CDR3 is made up of 14 amino acids. The chain's CDR3 is CASSLTAGRETQYF. CDR3 DNA: TGTGCCAGCAGCCTAACGGCGGGCAGAGAGACCCAGTACTTC.

J is TRBJ1-4 and V is TRBV28; 10 bases fit TRBD1. The trim removed 1 base at V and 7 bases at J, leaving 6 bases unmatched. CDR1 MDHEN and CDR2 SYDVKM come from the germline V gene. The CDR3 covers 16 residues. The CDR3 coding sequence is TGTGCCAGCAGTTTATCCCTCGGACAGGGGGGTGAAAAACTGTTTTTT. Residues: CASSLSLGQGGEKLFF.

CDR3 in amino acids: CASSSPGQGNEKLFF. Here the CDR3 DNA reads TGTGCCAGCAGTTCCCCGGGACAGGGTAATGAAAAACTGTTTTTT. The chain is built from TRBV6-5 and TRBJ1-4, with TRBD1 matching over 9 bases. The germline V gene has CDR1 MNHEY and CDR2 SVGAGI. V was clipped by 4 bases and J by 4 bases; unmatched bases: 4. The CDR3 is made up of 15 amino acids.

The chain has TRBV7-9 and TRBJ2-7; D gene unclear. This CDR3 spans 14 amino acids. The V end lost 1 base, the J end lost 3 bases, and 10 bases lay between the germline ends. The germline gives CDR1 SEHNR, CDR2 FQNEAQ (reference sequence). The CDR3 loop reads CASSLVGQIYEQYF. As DNA, the CDR3 is TGTGCCAGCAGCTTAGTTGGTCAGATCTACGAGCAGTACTTC. Looking up the rest from reference TRBV7-9 and TRBJ2-7 gives the full variable domain: DTGVSQNPRHKITKRGQNVTFRCDPISEHNRLYWYRQTLGQGPEFLTYFQNEAQLEKSRLLSDRFSAERPKGSFSTLEIQRTEQGDSAMYLCASSLVGQIYEQYFGPGTRLTVT.

V and J are TRBV6-5 and TRBJ1-6, with TRBD1 matching 8 bases. The CDR3 is 15 residues long. Germline values: CDR1 MNHEY, CDR2 SVGAGI. Trimming cost V 6 bases and J 8 bases; bases outside gene matches: 9. As DNA, the CDR3 is TGTGCCAGCAGGGGACGGACAGGGAAGGATTCACCCCTCCACTTT. This sequence encodes CASRGRTGKDSPLHF.

The chain uses TRBV7-9 and TRBJ1-1, with D unclear. The V gene's germline CDR1 is SEHNR and CDR2 FQNEAQ (reference sequence). The CDR3 is 14 amino acids. Trimming left V 2 bases short and J 6 bases short, with 13 bases between. CDR3 DNA: TGTGCCAGCAGCTTATTGTCCGGTGAGGCTGAAGCTTTCTTT. Protein product: CASSLLSGEAEAFF.

The chain couples TRBV11-2 to TRBJ2-7, with 13 bases identical to TRBD2. The junction had 13 bases not matched to a gene; V was cut back by 5 bases and J by 9 bases. CDR1 and CDR2 from the germline V gene are SGHAT and FQNNGV. This CDR3 spans 16 amino acids. This CDR3 reads CASSVFGGLAGVVQYF. The CDR3 bases are TGTGCCAGCAGCGTCTTCGGAGGACTAGCGGGAGTTGTGCAGTACTTC. The entire variable domain, with the rest obtained from reference TRBV11-2 and TRBJ2-7, is as follows: EAGVAQSPRYKIIEKRQSVAFWCNPISGHATLYWYQQILGQGPKLLIQFQNNGVVDDSQLPKDRFSAERLKGVDSTLKIQPAKLEDSAVYLCASSVFGGLAGVVQYFGPGTRLTVT.

The V and J genes are TRBV3-1 (or the pseudogene TRBV3-2) and TRBJ2-3, with D tentatively TRBD2 (6 bases). The CDR3 totals 13 residues. Germline-derived CDR1 and CDR2 are LGHDT and YNNKEL (reference sequence). Trimming cost V 4 bases and J 4 bases, with 9 bases left between them. The CDR3 nucleotides are TGTGCCAGCAGCCGCGGGGCAGCAGATACGCAGTATTTT. Protein: CASSRGAADTQYF.

Comments on this clone: Mismatch with germline at one junction end may stem from a read error. The genes are TRBV25-1 and TRBJ2-2; the D gene is possibly TRBD2 (6 bases). From germline, CDR1 is MGHDK and CDR2 SYGVNS. The CDR3 is 12 residues long. The CDR3 DNA is TGCGGGAGCAGGAACCGCCTCGGGGAGCTGTTTTTT. Protein sequence: CGSRNRLGELFF.

The rearrangement links TRBV6-1 to TRBJ2-3; the match to TRBD2 covers 8 bases. This CDR3 comprises 15 residues. The germline V gene encodes CDR1 MNHNS and CDR2 SASEGT. V gave up 5 bases and J gave up 2 bases; unmatched junction bases: 6. This CDR3 is CASSFLAGHTDTQYF. DNA for the CDR3: TGTGCCAGCAGTTTCTTAGCGGGGCACACAGATACGCAGTATTTT.

This clone occurred once. The chain recombines TRBV11-2 with TRBJ2-6; D remains unclear. The CDR3 covers 16 residues. V gave up 1 base and J gave up 0 bases, with 7 bases separating them. Germline V gene data show CDR1 as SGHAT and CDR2 as FQNNGV. In nucleotides, the CDR3 is TGTGCCAGCAGCTTAGTAGAGAGCTCTGGGGCCAACGTCCTGACTTTC. Its translation is CASSLVESSGANVLTF.

This clone was found once. J is TRBJ1-1 and V is TRBV7-8, with D tentatively TRBD1 (5 bases). This CDR3 region has 17 residues. V lost 1 base to trimming and J lost 4 bases, with 19 bases between them. Germline assignment: CDR1 SGHVS and CDR2 FQNEAQ. CDR3 loop: CASSLVSGGTPGTEAFF. The DNA for the CDR3 is TGTGCCAGCAGCTTAGTTTCGGGGGGTACGCCGGGCACTGAAGCTTTCTTT.

V is TRBV21-1 and J is TRBJ1-3. TRBV21-1 is assigned pseudogene status. CDR3 length equals 17 residues. The DNA of the CDR3 is TGTGCCAGCAGCGCCTGTTCGCCTGAGAGCTCTGGAAACACCATATATTTT. This translates into CASSACSPESSGNTIYF.

This clone was detected once. The junction differs from germline at one of its ends, possibly a read error. V usage is TRBV5-1 and J usage is TRBJ2-4, with TRBD1 identical over 10 bases. Germline V lookup: CDR1 SGHRS, CDR2 YFSETQ. CDR3 length: 14 amino acids. CDR3 nucleotides: TGCGCCAGCAGCCATGGGACAGGGGCCTCCGAGTCGAACTTC. It translates to CASSHGTGASESNF.

The chain employs TRBV7-9 and TRBJ2-7, with D possibly TRBD1 on 5 matching bases. The CDR3 has 14 amino acids. Germline V lookup: CDR1 SEHNR, CDR2 FQNEAQ (reference sequence). Trimming took 4 bases from V and 5 from J, leaving 15 bases between them. CDR3 amino acids: CASSSTALGDEQYF. Written as DNA, the CDR3 is TGTGCCAGCAGCTCGACAGCGCTAGGGGACGAGCAGTACTTC.

The V call is TRBV5-1, the J call TRBJ1-3, with TRBD1 identical over 8 bases. Trimming at V came to 4 bases and at J to 2 bases, leaving 2 bases not matched to a gene. Germline assignment: CDR1 SGHRS and CDR2 YFSETQ. The CDR3 covers 14 residues. CDR3 residues: CASSVDRAGNTIYF. DNA of the CDR3: TGCGCCAGCAGCGTGGACAGGGCTGGAAACACCATATATTTT.

This clone was counted only a few times. The chain carries TRBV19 and TRBJ2-5; no clear D gene. Trimming left V 4 bases short and J 3 bases short, with 6 bases between. The CDR3 sequence is 12 residues long. Looked up from germline, CDR1 is LNHDA and CDR2 is SQIVND (reference sequence). This CDR3 is CASSRREETQYF. DNA for the CDR3: TGTGCCAGTAGTAGGAGAGAAGAGACCCAGTACTTC. The variable domain in full, with the rest retrieved from reference TRBV19 and TRBJ2-5, is DGGITQSPKYLFRKEGQNVTLSCEQNLNHDAMYWYRQDPGQGLRLIYYSQIVNDFQKGDIAEGYSVSREKKESFPLTVTSAQKNPTAFYLCASSRREETQYFGPGTRLLVL.

The J gene is TRBJ1-2, the V gene TRBV16, with D tentatively TRBD1 (5 bases). The CDR3 extends over 15 amino acids. Looked up from germline, CDR1 is KGHSY and CDR2 is FQNENV. The V end was cut by 1 base, the J end by 1 base, with 10 bases between. CDR3 bases: TGTGCCAGCAGCCAATTGAACAGGTTTAACTATGGCTACACCTTC. Its protein is CASSQLNRFNYGYTF.